This entry is about one TCR beta chain. The antigen remains undetermined. This may be a read error: a much more frequent sequence differs by one nucleotide. TCRdb itself ran the reads through MiXCR, one entry per CDR3 protein. This table has about 47,000 distinct CDR3 sequences, 15% to 25% appearing once. These data belong to a study of T cell repertoires in cytomegalovirus infection. For the study at large: Recently identified HLA-C-restricted CMV epitopes were among the peptides used. Overall study results and limits: Totalled public TCR beta family frequency picked out people who carried CMV plus the relevant HLA. The ex vivo response was dominated by HLA-C-restricted CMV-specific TCR beta clonotypes.

CDR1 is SGHRS, CDR2 YFSETQ, per germline. Trimming cost V 4 bases and J 1 base, with 11 bases left between them. This CDR3 region has 14 residues. Sequencing was performed on CD8+ T cells from cultured PBMCs, taken from culture after CMV antigen stimulation. This clonotype was obtained from a human donor in good health (CMV status not recorded). Some clones in this sample may be carry-over from other donors' samples. This rearrangement joins TRBV5-1 to TRBJ1-1, with D perhaps TRBD1 (6 bases). CDR3 residues: CASSTETGNTEAFF. In nucleotides, the CDR3 is TGCGCCAGCAGCACCGAGACAGGGAACACTGAAGCTTTCTTT.